This T cell receptor (beta chain) was identified in a study of T-cell memory formation after mild COVID-19. Remarks on this clonotype: Its specificity is not known.

CDR3 length: 16 amino acids. J lost 6 bases, V lost 6 bases, and 11 bases had no gene match. Overall study results and limits: Those CD4+ clones that contracted were mainly in CM and EM (CD8+ ones in EMRA).

From the 5' RACE reads, TCRdb called clonotypes with MiXCR, one entry per CDR3 protein. The table lists some 190,000 distinct CDR3 sequences, about a sixth of them singletons. Specimen: PBMCs or a T cell subset sorted from them (not recorded which). The clonotype originates from an adult woman who had mild COVID-19 (a few samples of this study predate the infection). Cell type and time point are not known. This chain links TRBV12-3 or TRBV12-4 with TRBJ1-1, with TRBD1 identical over 12 bases. In DNA form, the CDR3 reads TGTGCCAGCAGAAACCGGGACAGGGGGCAAATGGCTGAAGCTTTCTTT. Amino acids: CASRNRDRGQMAEAFF.